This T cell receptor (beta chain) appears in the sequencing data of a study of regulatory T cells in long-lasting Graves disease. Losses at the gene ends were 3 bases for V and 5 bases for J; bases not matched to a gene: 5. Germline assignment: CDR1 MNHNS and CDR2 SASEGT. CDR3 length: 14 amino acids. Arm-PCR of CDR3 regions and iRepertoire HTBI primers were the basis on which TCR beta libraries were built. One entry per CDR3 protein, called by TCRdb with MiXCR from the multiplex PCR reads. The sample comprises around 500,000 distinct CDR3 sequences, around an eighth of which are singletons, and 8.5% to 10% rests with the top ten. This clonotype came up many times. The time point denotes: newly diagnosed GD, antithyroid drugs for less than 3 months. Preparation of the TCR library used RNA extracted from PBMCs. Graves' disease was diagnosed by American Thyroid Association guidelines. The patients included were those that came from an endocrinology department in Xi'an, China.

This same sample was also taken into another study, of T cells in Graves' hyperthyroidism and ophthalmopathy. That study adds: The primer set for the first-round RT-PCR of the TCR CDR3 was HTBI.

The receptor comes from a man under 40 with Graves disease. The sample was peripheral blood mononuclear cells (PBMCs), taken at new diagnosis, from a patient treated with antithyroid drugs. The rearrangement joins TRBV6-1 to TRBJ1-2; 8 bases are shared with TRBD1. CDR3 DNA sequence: TGTGCCAGCAGTGACAGGGGGCCCTCATATGGCTACACCTTC. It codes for CASSDRGPSYGYTF.